Listed below are T cell receptor beta chains from one sample, sequenced in a study of T cell repertoires in cytomegalovirus infection. These TCRs are of unknown antigen specificity. From the reads, TCRdb called clonotypes with MiXCR, one entry per CDR3 protein. The table includes around 300,000 distinct CDR3 sequences, roughly a fifth detected once. This specimen consisted of cultured PBMCs, obtained from culture after CMV antigen stimulation. The receptor set was obtained from a human donor in good health (CMV status not recorded). Some clones in this sample may be carry-over from other donors' samples. Each CDR3 is given with its conserved first and last residue. D genes are given only for firm matches. Clone size is given for some rows only: seen once, a few or many times, or a class if the clone is expanded.

>many|TRBV7-2|TRBJ2-1|.
TGTGCCAGCAGCTCTTTTTTGTCTGAGCAGTTCTTC
CASSSFLSEQFF
>.|TRBV5-1|TRBJ2-6|.
TGCGCCAGCAGCCACGGACCCCAAGGTGGCTCTGGGGCCAACGTCCTGACTTTC
CASSHGPQGGSGANVLTF
>once|TRBV20-1|TRBJ2-1|TRBD2
TGCAGTGCTGTGGACATAGCGGGAGCCTCTTCTAATGAGCAGTTCTTC
CSAVDIAGASSNEQFF
>few|TRBV6-1|TRBJ2-5|.
TGTGCCAGCAGTTTAAACGGCGTACAGCAAGAGACCCAGTACTTC
CASSLNGVQQETQYF
>.|TRBV19|TRBJ1-1|.
TGTGCCAGTACCCGGGTGAACACTGAAGCTTTCTTT
CASTRVNTEAFF
>.|TRBV7-9|TRBJ2-3|TRBD2
TGTGCCAGCAGCCTCGGGACTAGCGGGAGGGCCGGGGATACGCAGTATTTT
CASSLGTSGRAGDTQYF
>many|TRBV7-6|TRBJ1-5|.
TGTGCCAGCAGCTCCCAGTTCAATCAGCCCCAGCATTTT
CASSSQFNQPQHF
>.|TRBV6-5|TRBJ2-3|.
TGTGCCAGCAGTTCGGGGACTCTTGTGTATTTT
CASSSGTLVYF
>.|TRBV7-9|TRBJ1-1|.
TGTGCCAGCAGCTTAGAAGATGAACTACAGCAGGCTTTCTTT
CASSLEDELQQAFF
>few|TRBV7-2|TRBJ2-3|.
TGTGCCAGCAGCTTGGGACGCCCAGATACGCAGTATTTT
CASSLGRPDTQYF
>.|TRBV6-6|TRBJ2-1|.
TGTGCCAGCAGTCCCGAGGCGGTTAGCATCAATGAGCAGTTCTTC
CASSPEAVSINEQFF